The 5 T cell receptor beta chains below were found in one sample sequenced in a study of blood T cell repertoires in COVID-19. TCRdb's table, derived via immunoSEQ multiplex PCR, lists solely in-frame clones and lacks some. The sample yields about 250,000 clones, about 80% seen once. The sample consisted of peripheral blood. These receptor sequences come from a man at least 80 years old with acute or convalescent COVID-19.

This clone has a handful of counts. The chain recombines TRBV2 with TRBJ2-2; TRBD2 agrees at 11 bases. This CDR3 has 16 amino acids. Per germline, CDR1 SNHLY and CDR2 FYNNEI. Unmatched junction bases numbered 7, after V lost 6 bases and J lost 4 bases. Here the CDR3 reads CASRRISGRATGELFF. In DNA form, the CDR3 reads TGTGCCAGCAGGAGAATTAGCGGGAGGGCCACCGGGGAGCTGTTTTTT. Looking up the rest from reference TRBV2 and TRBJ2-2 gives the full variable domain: EPEVTQTPSHQVTQMGQEVILRCVPISNHLYFYWYRQILGQKVEFLVSFYNNEISEKSEIFDDQFSVERPDGSNFTLKIRSTKLEDSAMYFCASRRISGRATGELFFGEGSRLTVL.

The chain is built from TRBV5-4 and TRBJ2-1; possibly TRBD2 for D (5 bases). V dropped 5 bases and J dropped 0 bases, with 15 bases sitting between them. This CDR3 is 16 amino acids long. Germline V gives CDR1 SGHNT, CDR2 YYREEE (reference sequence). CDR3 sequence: CASSPEGGPSYNEQFF. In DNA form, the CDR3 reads TGTGCCAGCAGTCCCGAGGGCGGGCCCTCCTACAATGAGCAGTTCTTC. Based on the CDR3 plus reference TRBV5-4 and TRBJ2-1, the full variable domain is ETGVTQSPTHLIKTRGQQVTLRCSSQSGHNTVSWYQQALGQGPQFIFQYYREEENGRGNFPPRFSGLQFPNYSSELNVNALELDDSALYLCASSPEGGPSYNEQFFGPGTRLTVL.

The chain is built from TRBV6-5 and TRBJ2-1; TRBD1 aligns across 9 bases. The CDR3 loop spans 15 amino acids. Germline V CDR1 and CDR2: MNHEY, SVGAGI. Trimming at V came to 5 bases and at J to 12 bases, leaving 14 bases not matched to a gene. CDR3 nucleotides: TGTGCCAGCAGTAATTCACAGGGGGCGCCGGGAAGGCAGTTCTTC. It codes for CASSNSQGAPGRQFF.

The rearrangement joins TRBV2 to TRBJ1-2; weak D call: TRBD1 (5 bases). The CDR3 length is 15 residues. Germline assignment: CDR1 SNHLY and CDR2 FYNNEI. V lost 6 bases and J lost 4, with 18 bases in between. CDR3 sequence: CASSDGSGGTYGYTF. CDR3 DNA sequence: TGTGCCAGCAGCGACGGGTCCGGGGGTACCTATGGCTACACCTTC.

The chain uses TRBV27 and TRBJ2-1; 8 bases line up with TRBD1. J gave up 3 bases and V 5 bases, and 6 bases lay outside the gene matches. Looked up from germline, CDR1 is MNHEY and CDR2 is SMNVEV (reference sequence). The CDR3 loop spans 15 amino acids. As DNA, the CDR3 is TGTGCCAGCAGTCCCCAGGGGGCGGGCTACAATGAGCAGTTCTTC. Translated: CASSPQGAGYNEQFF.